The sequence of this T cell receptor (beta chain) was determined in a study of blood T cell repertoires in COVID-19. Study details: T cells, B-cell-depleted T cells, or PBMCs supplied cDNA or gDNA.

The CDR3 spans 13 residues. CDR1 and CDR2 from the germline V gene are PRHDT and FYEKMQ (reference sequence). Trimming removed 5 bases at V and 6 bases at J, with 12 bases between. Assay used: immunoSEQ multiplex PCR; TCRdb lists only in-frame clones, some missing. The repertoire has fewer than 300,000 clones, approximately 87% of them found once; the top ten carry over 1.2%. Sequencing was carried out using peripheral blood. V gene TRBV13 combines with J gene TRBJ2-3; tentatively, D is TRBD1 (6 bases). This receptor was obtained from a woman between 35 and 50 years old who had recovered from COVID-19. The CDR3 sequence: CASSLKRGDTQYF. CDR3 DNA sequence: TGTGCCAGCAGCCTCAAGAGGGGGGATACGCAGTATTTT.